These 21 T cell receptor beta chains share one sample of origin, sequenced in a study of blood T cell repertoires in COVID-19. Profiling relied on immunoSEQ multiplex PCR, and the TCRdb table lists in-frame clones only, not all of them. The sample records over 100,000 clones, around nine tenths being singletons. The sequenced sample was peripheral blood. The receptors derive from a woman in her seventies with COVID-19, enrolled during active disease.

The V gene is TRBV5-4, the J gene TRBJ2-5; tentative D call: TRBD2 (8 bases). The CDR3 has 17 residues. Trimming cost V 4 bases and J 4 bases, with 23 bases left between them. Germline V lookup: CDR1 SGHNT, CDR2 YYREEE (reference sequence). CDR3 region: CASSPSAGGAGGETQYF. Here the CDR3 DNA reads TGTGCCAGCAGCCCGTCGGCAGGGGGGGCGGGAGGAGAGACCCAGTACTTC.

This chain links TRBV3-1 (or the pseudogene TRBV3-2) with TRBJ2-1; 9 bases match TRBD1. Unmatched junction bases numbered 4, after V lost 5 bases and J lost 2 bases. Germline CDR1 LGHDT, CDR2 YNNKEL (reference sequence). The CDR3 runs to 15 residues. DNA for the CDR3: TGTGCCAGCAGCGGGGGACAGGGAACCTACAATGAGCAGTTCTTC. The encoded protein is CASSGGQGTYNEQFF.

The gene calls are TRBV3-1 (or the pseudogene TRBV3-2) and TRBJ2-2; D might be TRBD2 (5 bases). Trimming removed 1 base from V and 7 bases from J, with 13 bases in between. CDR1 is LGHDT and CDR2 is YNNKEL in the germline V gene (reference sequence). The CDR3 extends over 15 amino acids. As DNA, the CDR3 is TGTGCCAGCAGCCAAGGGATAGATGGAGGCGGGGAGCTGTTTTTT. This gives the protein CASSQGIDGGGELFF.

The J gene is TRBJ1-6, the V gene TRBV9, with a weak D call TRBD1 (5 bases). CDR3 length equals 16 residues. Germline-derived CDR1 and CDR2 are SGDLS and YYNGEE. The V end was cut by 3 bases, the J end by 2 bases, with 12 bases between. CDR3 DNA sequence: TGTGCCAGCAGCGGGGGGGTTGATGCCTATAATTCACCCCTCCACTTT. The encoded protein is CASSGGVDAYNSPLHF.

The chain carries TRBV6-5 and TRBJ2-3; TRBD2 matches 7 bases. With 7 bases clipped from V and 9 bases from J, the junction kept 10 bases outside the gene matches. The CDR3 loop spans 13 amino acids. Germline V gene sequence: CDR1 MNHEY, CDR2 SVGAGI. Written as DNA, the CDR3 is TGTGCCAGCACCGGACTAGATCGGGGCACGCAGTATTTT. It codes for CASTGLDRGTQYF.

The table lists this clone with a count of one. The chain combines TRBV3-1 (or the pseudogene TRBV3-2) with TRBJ2-5; 12 bases fit TRBD2. The germline V gene encodes CDR1 LGHDT and CDR2 YNNKEL (reference sequence). V lost 7 bases and J lost 3; bases outside the gene matches: 15. The CDR3 totals 18 residues. The CDR3: CASTLLGLAGGMEETQYF. CDR3 nucleotides: TGTGCCAGCACTCTCCTGGGGCTAGCGGGGGGGATGGAAGAGACCCAGTACTTC.

V usage is TRBV5-4 and J usage is TRBJ2-4; the match to TRBD1 covers 7 bases. CDR3 length: 15 residues. After removal of 3 bases from V and 7 bases from J, the junction contained 10 bases not matched to a gene. Germline CDR1 and CDR2: SGHNT and YYREEE (reference sequence). CDR3 nucleotide sequence: TGTGCCAGCAGCTCCGTACGACAGGGTGCGAACATTCAGTACTTC. Protein product: CASSSVRQGANIQYF. The entire variable domain, with the rest obtained from reference TRBV5-4 and TRBJ2-4, is as follows: ETGVTQSPTHLIKTRGQQVTLRCSSQSGHNTVSWYQQALGQGPQFIFQYYREEENGRGNFPPRFSGLQFPNYSSELNVNALELDDSALYLCASSSVRQGANIQYFGAGTRLSVL.

With respect to this clone: Other nucleotide sequences from this sample produce the same CDR3. The chain is built from TRBV5-1 and TRBJ1-1, with TRBD1 matching 7 bases. Looked up from germline, CDR1 is SGHRS and CDR2 is YFSETQ. The V gene end was trimmed by 4 bases and the J gene end by 4 bases; junction bases not matched to a gene: 10. The CDR3 extends over 15 amino acids. The DNA of the CDR3 is TGCGCCAGCAGCACCACTCAGGGGGTTGGCACTGAAGCTTTCTTT. It codes for CASSTTQGVGTEAFF.

This sequence joins TRBV6-1 and TRBJ1-4; 8 bases map to TRBD1. With 3 bases clipped from V and 8 bases from J, the junction kept 2 bases outside the gene matches. The CDR3 extends over 13 amino acids. Per germline, CDR1 MNHNS and CDR2 SASEGT. The CDR3 DNA reads as TGTGCCAGCAGTGATCGGGACAGGGAAAAACTGTTTTTT. It yields the protein CASSDRDREKLFF.

In its sample, this clone was seen once. The genes are TRBV6-1 and TRBJ2-3; TRBD1 is a possible D gene (7 bases). V lost 2 bases, J lost 7 bases, and 13 bases lay in between. The CDR3 runs 14 residues. CDR1 and CDR2 from the germline V gene are MNHNS and SASEGT. This CDR3 is CASSEQGGVNTQYF. CDR3 coding DNA: TGTGCCAGCAGTGAACAGGGGGGCGTAAATACGCAGTATTTT.

The rearrangement joins TRBV5-1 to TRBJ2-2; D might be TRBD1 (5 bases). Trimming removed 6 bases at V and 2 bases at J, with 8 bases between. CDR3 length: 13 residues. Per the germline V gene, CDR1 is SGHRS and CDR2 is YFSETQ. CDR3 region: CASTDRNTGELFF. CDR3 sequence (DNA): TGCGCCAGCACCGACAGAAACACCGGGGAGCTGTTTTTT. Together with reference TRBV5-1 and TRBJ2-2, the CDR3 gives the full variable domain: KAGVTQTPRYLIKTRGQQVTLSCSPISGHRSVSWYQQTPGQGLQFLFEYFSETQRNKGNFPGRFSGRQFSNSRSEMNVSTLELGDSALYLCASTDRNTGELFFGEGSRLTVL.

This clone was found a few times. The rearrangement uses TRBV7-9 and TRBJ2-3, with TRBD2 matching 11 bases. V lost 5 bases to trimming and J lost 0 bases; unmatched junction nucleotides: 10. The CDR3 is 18 amino acids. Germline CDR1 SEHNR, CDR2 FQNEAQ (reference sequence). CDR3 sequence reads: CASSPPGGLAASTDTQYF. DNA for the CDR3: TGTGCCAGCAGCCCCCCAGGGGGACTAGCGGCTAGCACAGATACGCAGTATTTT.

Only one count was recorded for this clone. The gene calls are TRBV28 and TRBJ1-1; D is possibly TRBD1 (6 bases). Trimming removed 3 bases from V and 4 bases from J, with 15 bases in between. This CDR3 is 15 amino acids long. Germline V gives CDR1 MDHEN, CDR2 SYDVKM. CDR3 in amino acids: CASSFNTGSGTEAFF. The CDR3, as DNA: TGTGCCAGCAGTTTCAACACAGGGTCGGGCACTGAAGCTTTCTTT.

V usage is TRBV19 and J usage is TRBJ2-2, with 8 bases that match TRBD1. The length of the CDR3 is 15 residues. V gave up 4 bases and J gave up 0 bases; unmatched junction bases: 1. CDR1 is LNHDA, CDR2 SQIVND, per germline (reference sequence). As DNA, the CDR3 is TGTGCCAGTAGTACAGGGGGCGCGAACACCGGGGAGCTGTTTTTT. As protein: CASSTGGANTGELFF. The variable domain in full, with the rest retrieved from reference TRBV19 and TRBJ2-2, is DGGITQSPKYLFRKEGQNVTLSCEQNLNHDAMYWYRQDPGQGLRLIYYSQIVNDFQKGDIAEGYSVSREKKESFPLTVTSAQKNPTAFYLCASSTGGANTGELFFGEGSRLTVL.

The V gene is TRBV12-1, the J gene TRBJ2-3; TRBD2 is the table's D call and was not checked against the DNA. TRBV12-1 has pseudogene status. The CDR3 spans 16 residues. DNA of the CDR3: TGTGCCAGCAGCCTAAGTAGCGGGGCAATCACAGATACGCAGTATTTT. Its translation: CASSLSSGAITDTQYF.

The rearrangement links TRBV10-3 to TRBJ2-3; 8 bases match TRBD2. The J segment lost 0 bases and the V segment lost 0 bases, leaving 2 bases of the junction unmatched. The CDR3 sequence is 16 residues long. From germline, CDR1 is ENHRY and CDR2 SYGVKD. The CDR3: CAISESLAGSTDTQYF. The DNA of the CDR3 is TGTGCCATCAGTGAGTCGTTAGCGGGGAGCACAGATACGCAGTATTTT.

In this sample, this clone turned up once. The V gene is TRBV14, the J gene TRBJ2-5; perhaps TRBD1 as D (8 bases). The CDR3 is made up of 14 amino acids. Per germline, CDR1 SGHDN and CDR2 FVKESK. V was shortened by 3 bases and J by 6 bases, with 14 bases between the two germline ends. The CDR3 nucleotides read TGTGCCAGCAGCCAGTCACAGGGGGGGAAGACCCAGTACTTC. Its protein is CASSQSQGGKTQYF.

V is TRBV19 and J is TRBJ1-5; D not certain. The V gene's germline CDR1 is LNHDA and CDR2 SQIVND (reference sequence). The germline V and J ends were trimmed by 9 bases and 6 bases, with 18 bases remaining between them. This CDR3 has 14 amino acids. The chain's CDR3 is CASHPTGTGQPQHF. The CDR3 DNA follows: TGTGCCAGCCACCCGACGGGAACGGGTCAGCCCCAGCATTTT.

The chain employs TRBV9 and TRBJ2-7, with TRBD1 matching 10 bases. Germline-derived CDR1 and CDR2 are SGDLS and YYNGEE. J lost 1 base, V lost 0 bases, and 4 bases had no gene match. The CDR3 loop spans 16 amino acids. The DNA of the CDR3 is TGTGCCAGCAGCGTAGGTGGGACAGGGGCTTCCTACGAGCAGTACTTC. Translated: CASSVGGTGASYEQYF. Supplemented by reference TRBV9 and TRBJ2-7, the full variable domain reads DSGVTQTPKHLITATGQRVTLRCSPRSGDLSVYWYQQSLDQGLQFLIQYYNGEERAKGNILERFSAQQFPDLHSELNLSSLELGDSALYFCASSVGGTGASYEQYFGPGTRLTVT.

V and J are TRBV13 and TRBJ1-1; 8 bases line up with TRBD1. Trimming at V came to 2 bases and at J to 1 base, leaving 6 bases not matched to a gene. Germline CDR1 reads PRHDT; CDR2 reads FYEKMQ (reference sequence). The length of the CDR3 is 16 residues. CDR3 in DNA: TGTGCCAGCAGCTTAAGACAGGGGACAGGGAACACTGAAGCTTTCTTT. Encoded protein: CASSLRQGTGNTEAFF.

The V call is TRBV7-2, the J call TRBJ2-5; no clear D. The CDR3 consists of 12 residues. The germline V and J ends were trimmed by 5 bases and 0 bases, with 4 bases remaining between them. CDR1 and CDR2 from the germline V gene are SGHTA and FQGNSA. CDR3 sequence: CASSPNQETQYF. CDR3 DNA: TGTGCCAGCAGCCCAAACCAAGAGACCCAGTACTTC.